This is a list of T cell receptor beta chains from one sample in a study of T cell responses to AZD1222 COVID-19 vaccine. The data were produced by immunoSEQ multiplex PCR, yet TCRdb's version contains in-frame clones alone and is incomplete. The data hold around 78,000 clones, with approximately 91% observed a single time. The material was peripheral blood, obtained on day 0 of MenACWY control vaccination. These receptors were collected from an adult in good health. Each CDR3 is given with its conserved first and last residue. The order of the fields is V gene, D gene, J gene, clone size, CDR3 protein, CDR3 DNA. The D gene is left open where the match is weak. The size of a clone is reported for some rows only, either as once, few or many, or as a class for expanded clones.

TRBV11-2	-	TRBJ2-5	-	CASSLDRETQYF	TGTGCCAGCAGCTTAGATCGGGAGACCCAGTACTTC
TRBV6-5	-	TRBJ1-1	-	CASSPLQSNTEAFF	TGTGCCAGCAGTCCATTACAGAGCAACACTGAAGCTTTCTTT
TRBV6-5	TRBD1	TRBJ1-2	once	CASRSGTGNYGYTF	TGTGCCAGCAGATCCGGGACAGGCAACTATGGCTACACCTTC
TRBV27	TRBD1	TRBJ1-1	-	CASSYRGSGTEAFF	TGTGCCAGCAGTTACAGGGGGTCGGGCACTGAAGCTTTCTTT
TRBV28	TRBD1	TRBJ1-1	-	CASSLTGTDTEAFF	TGTGCCAGCAGTCTGACAGGGACGGACACTGAAGCTTTCTTT
TRBV9	TRBD1	TRBJ1-2	-	CASSVRDRVSYGYTF	TGTGCCAGCAGCGTAAGGGACAGGGTTAGCTATGGCTACACCTTC
TRBV2	-	TRBJ2-7	-	CASSDGLAGYEQYF	TGTGCCAGCAGTGATGGGCTAGCCGGTTACGAGCAGTACTTC
TRBV5-8	-	TRBJ2-7	-	CASSLTADSYEQYF	TGTGCCAGCAGCCTTACGGCTGACTCCTACGAGCAGTACTTC
TRBV4-3	-	TRBJ1-2	-	CASSQSLTGLRGYTF	TGCGCCAGCAGCCAGTCACTTACAGGGCTGCGCGGCTACACCTTC
TRBV12-3/TRBV12-4	-	TRBJ1-3	-	CASSWGSGNTIYF	TGTGCCAGCAGTTGGGGTTCTGGAAACACCATATATTTT
TRBV30	-	TRBJ1-1	-	CAWIGTEASLFF	TGTGCCTGGATCGGGACGGAGGCTTCACTTTTCTTT
TRBV13	-	TRBJ1-3	-	CASSPLSSQALSAAGNTIYF	TGTGCCAGCAGCCCGCTTAGTAGCCAGGCACTGTCGGCGGCTGGAAACACCATATATTTT
TRBV2	-	TRBJ2-3	once	CASIQLQASTDTQYF	TGTGCCAGCATACAATTGCAGGCGAGCACAGATACGCAGTATTTT
TRBV19	-	TRBJ1-4	-	CASSRQTLNEKLFF	TGTGCCAGTAGTCGACAGACCCTTAATGAAAAACTGTTTTTT
TRBV5-1	-	TRBJ1-3	-	CASSLEVSKSSGNTIYF	TGCGCCAGCAGCTTGGAAGTAAGCAAGAGCTCTGGAAACACCATATATTTT
TRBV19	-	TRBJ2-1	-	CASSIRGGPSSNEQFF	TGTGCCAGTAGTATTAGGGGGGGGCCAAGTTCGAATGAGCAGTTCTTC
TRBV24-1	-	TRBJ2-1	-	CATSEIRGSYNEQFF	TGTGCCACCAGTGAGATCCGGGGGAGCTACAATGAGCAGTTCTTC
TRBV21-1	-	TRBJ1-1	-	CASSKRDRGRETEAFF	TGTGCCAGCAGCAAAAGGGACAGGGGGCGGGAGACTGAAGCTTTCTTT
TRBV7-2	-	TRBJ1-4	-	CASSPTWSNEKLFF	TGTGCCAGCAGCCCGACATGGAGTAATGAAAAACTGTTTTTT
TRBV6-1	TRBD1	TRBJ1-6	once	CASSEATGYTSPLHF	TGTGCCAGCAGTGAGGCGACAGGGTATACTTCACCCCTCCACTTT
TRBV6-5	-	TRBJ2-2	-	CASTHRDGFAGELFF	TGTGCCAGCACGCACAGGGACGGGTTCGCCGGGGAGCTGTTTTTT
TRBV2	-	TRBJ2-3	-	CATKHWDTATDTQYF	TGTGCCACGAAACATTGGGACACCGCCACAGATACGCAGTATTTT
TRBV7-9	-	TRBJ1-2	-	CASSLVSQPDGYTF	TGTGCCAGCAGCTTAGTGTCACAACCGGATGGCTACACCTTC
TRBV30	-	TRBJ1-1	-	CAWTLGGVTEAFF	TGTGCCTGGACCCTAGGGGGGGTCACTGAAGCTTTCTTT
TRBV24-1	-	TRBJ2-3	-	CATSEPGSGDTQYF	TGTGCCACCAGTGAACCGGGATCAGGGGATACGCAGTATTTT
TRBV27	TRBD1	TRBJ1-1	-	CASSQRTGVVPEAFF	TGTGCCAGCAGTCAACGGACAGGGGTAGTTCCTGAAGCTTTCTTT
TRBV6-5	-	TRBJ1-2	-	CASNMTDEGYTF	TGTGCCAGCAATATGACAGATGAAGGCTACACCTTC
TRBV7-8	-	TRBJ1-1	few	CASSLGITNTEAFF	TGTGCCAGCAGCTTAGGCATTACGAACACTGAAGCTTTCTTT
TRBV6-1	-	TRBJ1-5	few	CASSETPGGNQPQHF	TGTGCCAGCAGTGAAACGCCAGGGGGCAATCAGCCCCAGCATTTT
TRBV4-3	-	TRBJ2-2	few	CASSQWTGGELFF	TGCGCCAGCAGCCAGTGGACCGGCGGGGAGCTGTTTTTT
TRBV9	-	TRBJ2-7	-	CASSPLGDRYEQYF	TGTGCCAGCAGCCCGCTTGGCGACCGTTACGAGCAGTACTTC
TRBV11-2	TRBD1	TRBJ2-5	-	CASSLQGRQGTQYF	TGTGCCAGCAGCTTACAGGGGCGACAGGGGACCCAGTACTTC
TRBV7-2	TRBD1	TRBJ1-3	-	CASSLQGGGNTIYF	TGTGCCAGCAGCTTACAGGGGGGCGGAAACACCATATATTTT
TRBV4-2	-	TRBJ2-3	-	CASSGGGTLTDTQYF	TGTGCCAGCAGCGGGGGAGGGACACTCACAGATACGCAGTATTTT
TRBV7-9	TRBD1	TRBJ1-1	-	CAIPVGTGGPEAFF	TGTGCCATCCCGGTGGGGACAGGGGGGCCTGAAGCTTTCTTT
TRBV20-1	-	TRBJ1-1	-	CSASRGLEAEAFF	TGCAGTGCTAGTAGGGGTCTTGAGGCTGAAGCTTTCTTT
TRBV7-9	-	TRBJ2-1	-	CASSLFLPIQNEQFF	TGTGCCAGCAGCTTATTCCTTCCCATACAGAATGAGCAGTTCTTC
TRBV6-1	-	TRBJ2-3	-	CASSEGGGTDTQYF	TGTGCCAGCAGTGAAGGCGGGGGCACAGATACGCAGTATTTT
TRBV19	-	TRBJ2-2	-	CASSPRYGELFF	TGTGCCAGTAGTCCCCGCTATGGGGAGCTGTTTTTT
TRBV7-2	TRBD2	TRBJ2-3	-	CASSWTSGTDTQYF	TGTGCCAGCAGCTGGACTAGCGGCACAGATACGCAGTATTTT
TRBV19	TRBD2	TRBJ2-5	-	CASSISAGGRETQYF	TGTGCCAGTAGTATATCAGCGGGGGGGCGAGAGACCCAGTACTTC
TRBV7-2	-	TRBJ1-2	-	CASSLVEQGGGSYTF	TGTGCCAGCAGCTTAGTCGAACAAGGTGGGGGGAGCTACACCTTC
TRBV5-8	TRBD1	TRBJ1-2	few	CASSFRQGLRRDYGYTF	TGTGCCAGCAGCTTCCGACAGGGGTTGAGGCGGGACTATGGCTACACCTTC
TRBV11-3	-	TRBJ1-6	-	CASSLGGYRSPLHF	TGTGCCAGCAGCTTAGGGGGATATCGTTCACCCCTCCACTTT
TRBV7-9	-	TRBJ1-1	-	CASSSPEGNTEAFF	TGTGCCAGCAGCTCACCTGAAGGGAACACTGAAGCTTTCTTT
TRBV7-6	TRBD2	TRBJ2-7	-	CASSLEAGGVYEQYF	TGTGCCAGCAGCTTAGAGGCGGGGGGGGTCTACGAGCAGTACTTC
TRBV2	-	TRBJ1-5	-	CASSENLSNQPQHF	TGTGCCAGCAGTGAAAATCTTAGCAATCAGCCCCAGCATTTT
TRBV4-1	-	TRBJ2-1	-	CASSQEPGVSEQFF	TGCGCCAGCAGCCAAGAACCGGGGGTGAGTGAGCAGTTCTTC
TRBV6-6	TRBD1	TRBJ2-2	-	CASRKGGRGLAGELFF	TGTGCCAGCAGAAAGGGGGGCAGGGGGCTCGCCGGGGAGCTGTTTTTT
TRBV5-4	TRBD1	TRBJ2-7	once	CASTVDRDQDEQYF	TGTGCCAGCACCGTGGACAGGGACCAGGACGAGCAGTACTTC